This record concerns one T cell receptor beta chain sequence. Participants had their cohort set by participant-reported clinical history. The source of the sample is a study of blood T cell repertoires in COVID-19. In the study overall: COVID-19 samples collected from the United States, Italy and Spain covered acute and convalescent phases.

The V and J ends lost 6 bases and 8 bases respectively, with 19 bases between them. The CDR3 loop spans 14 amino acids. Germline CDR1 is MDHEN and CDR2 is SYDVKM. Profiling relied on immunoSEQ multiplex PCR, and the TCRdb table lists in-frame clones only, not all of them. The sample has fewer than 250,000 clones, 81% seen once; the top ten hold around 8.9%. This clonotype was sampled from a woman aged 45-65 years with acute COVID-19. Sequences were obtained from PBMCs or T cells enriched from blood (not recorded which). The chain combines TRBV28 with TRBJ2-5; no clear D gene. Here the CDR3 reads CASRSVPGPDTQYF. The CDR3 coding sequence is TGTGCCAGCAGAAGTGTCCCGGGTCCAGACACCCAGTACTTC.